Following are 9 T cell receptor beta chains from one sample sequenced in a study of lymphopenia after photon versus proton radiotherapy. Sequenced by immunoSEQ multiplex PCR; TCRdb stores in-frame clones only, minus some. The data contain about 26,000 clones, roughly 90% of them singletons. Sequencing used peripheral blood, obtained from a patient treated with photon-based radiotherapy. The receptors were gathered from a woman in her fifties or sixties with cholangiocarcinoma.

This chain joins TRBV7-2 and TRBJ2-1; D perhaps matches TRBD2 (5 bases). Trimming shortened V by 7 bases and J by 5 bases, and 18 bases separated the two germline ends. CDR3 length: 15 amino acids. Per germline, CDR1 SGHTA and CDR2 FQGNSA. The CDR3 here is CASTPPGIGDNEQFF. In nucleotides, the CDR3 is TGTGCCAGCACCCCCCCCGGGATCGGTGACAATGAGCAGTTCTTC.

This clone was seen just once. The chain recombines TRBV4-3 with TRBJ1-5, with a tentative D call TRBD1 (6 bases). The germline CDR1 and CDR2 sequences are LGHNA and YSLEER. The ends were cut back, 5 bases at V and 5 bases at J, with 10 bases in the middle. This CDR3 spans 13 amino acids. The CDR3 reads CASSSRQDQPQHF. CDR3 DNA sequence: TGCGCCAGCAGCTCTAGACAGGATCAGCCCCAGCATTTT.

The rearrangement joins TRBV5-6 to TRBJ1-1; 9 bases line up with TRBD1. V was clipped by 5 bases and J by 4 bases; unmatched bases: 3. Germline V CDR1 and CDR2: SGHDT, YYEEEE. The CDR3 covers 13 residues. The CDR3 DNA reads as TGTGCCAGCAGGTCGACAGGGGGCACTGAAGCTTTCTTT. It encodes CASRSTGGTEAFF.

This clone has more than one count but fewer than ten. The rearrangement links TRBV6-1 to TRBJ1-2; no clear D gene. In germline, CDR1 is MNHNS, CDR2 SASEGT. The germline V and J ends were trimmed by 5 bases and 3 bases, with 13 bases remaining between them. This CDR3 comprises 14 residues. CDR3 sequence: CASSITLGDYGYTF. The CDR3 nucleotides are TGTGCCAGCAGTATAACCTTGGGAGACTATGGCTACACCTTC.

The chain couples TRBV30 to TRBJ1-2; possibly TRBD1 for D (5 bases). The germline V and J ends were trimmed by 0 bases and 3 bases, with 8 bases remaining between them. Germline CDR1 reads GTSNPN; CDR2 reads SVGIG (reference sequence). This CDR3 has 13 residues. CDR3 coding DNA: TGTGCCTGGAGTGTTGGGGGGGACTATGGCTACACCTTC. Its translation: CAWSVGGDYGYTF. The whole variable domain, remainder taken from reference TRBV30 and TRBJ1-2, is SQTIHQWPATLVQPVGSPLSLECTVEGTSNPNLYWYRQAAGRGLQLLFYSVGIGQISSEVPQNLSASRPQDRQFILSSKKLLLSDSGFYLCAWSVGGDYGYTFGSGTRLTVV.

The chain couples TRBV19 to TRBJ1-2; D possibly corresponds to TRBD1 (5 bases). With 4 bases removed from V and 4 bases from J, the gap between germline ends came to 10 bases. Per germline, CDR1 LNHDA and CDR2 SQIVND (reference sequence). The CDR3 covers 13 residues. This chain's CDR3 is CASSTDRRYGYTF. The DNA for the CDR3 is TGTGCCAGTAGTACTGACAGACGCTATGGCTACACCTTC.

The V call is TRBV21-1, the J call TRBJ2-4; TRBD2 is taken as the D call from the table, unchecked against the DNA. TRBV21-1 is labeled a pseudogene. CDR3 length: 15 residues. The CDR3 nucleotides read TGTGCCAGCAGCAAAGTCGGGGTAGCCAAAAACATTCAGTACTTC. Translating gives CASSKVGVAKNIQYF.

The rearrangement links TRBV7-2 to TRBJ2-7; no reliable D call. This CDR3 spans 13 amino acids. With 8 bases removed from V and 0 bases from J, the gap between germline ends came to 11 bases. Germline CDR1 reads SGHTA; CDR2 reads FQGNSA. The CDR3 loop reads CASLGSPSYEQYF. The CDR3 bases are TGTGCCAGCCTTGGGTCACCCTCCTACGAGCAGTACTTC.

The chain joins TRBV30 to TRBJ1-2, with a weak D call TRBD1 (5 bases). The CDR3 extends over 13 amino acids. V gave up 2 bases and J gave up 4 bases, with 11 bases separating them. Germline lookup yields CDR1 GTSNPN and CDR2 SVGIG (reference sequence). In DNA, the CDR3 is TGTGCCTGGAGTAGGGACCCTTCCTATGGCTACACCTTC. Encoded protein: CAWSRDPSYGYTF.